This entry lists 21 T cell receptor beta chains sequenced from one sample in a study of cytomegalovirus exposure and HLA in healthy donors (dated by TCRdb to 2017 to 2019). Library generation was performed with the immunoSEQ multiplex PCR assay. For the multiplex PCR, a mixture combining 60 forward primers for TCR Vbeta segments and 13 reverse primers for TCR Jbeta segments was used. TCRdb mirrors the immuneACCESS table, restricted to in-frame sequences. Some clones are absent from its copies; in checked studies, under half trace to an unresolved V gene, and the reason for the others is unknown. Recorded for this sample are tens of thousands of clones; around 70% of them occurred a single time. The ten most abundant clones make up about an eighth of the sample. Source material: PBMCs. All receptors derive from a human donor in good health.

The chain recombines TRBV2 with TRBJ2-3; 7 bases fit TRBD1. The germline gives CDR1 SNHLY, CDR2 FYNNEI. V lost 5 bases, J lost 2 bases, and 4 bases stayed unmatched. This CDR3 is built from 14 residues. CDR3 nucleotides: TGTGCCAGCAGTTTAGGGACAGCCACAGATACGCAGTATTTT. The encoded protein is CASSLGTATDTQYF.

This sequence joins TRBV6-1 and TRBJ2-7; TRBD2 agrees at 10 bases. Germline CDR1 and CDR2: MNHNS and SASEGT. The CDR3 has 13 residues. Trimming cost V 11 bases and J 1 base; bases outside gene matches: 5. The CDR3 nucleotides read TGTGCCTCCGGACTAGCGGCTTCCTACGAGCAGTACTTC. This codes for CASGLAASYEQYF.

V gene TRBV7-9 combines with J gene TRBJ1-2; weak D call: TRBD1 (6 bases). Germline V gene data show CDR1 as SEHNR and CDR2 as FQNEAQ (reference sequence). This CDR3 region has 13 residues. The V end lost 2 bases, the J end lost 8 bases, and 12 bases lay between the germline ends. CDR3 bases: TGTGCCAGCAGCTTACCAGGGGTGGGGGGCTACACCTTC. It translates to CASSLPGVGGYTF.

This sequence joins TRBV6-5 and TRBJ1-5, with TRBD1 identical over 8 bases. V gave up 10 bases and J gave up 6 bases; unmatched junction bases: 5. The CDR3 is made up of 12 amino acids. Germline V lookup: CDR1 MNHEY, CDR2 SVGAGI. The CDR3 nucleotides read TGTGCCACCGGGACAGGCACTCAGCCCCAGCATTTT. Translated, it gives CATGTGTQPQHF.

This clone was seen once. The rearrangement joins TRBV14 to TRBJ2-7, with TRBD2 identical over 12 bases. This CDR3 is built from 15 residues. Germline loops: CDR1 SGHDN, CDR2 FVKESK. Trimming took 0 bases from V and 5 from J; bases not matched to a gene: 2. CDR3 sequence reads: CASSQEGLAGNEQYF. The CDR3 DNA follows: TGTGCCAGCAGCCAAGAAGGACTAGCGGGAAACGAGCAGTACTTC.

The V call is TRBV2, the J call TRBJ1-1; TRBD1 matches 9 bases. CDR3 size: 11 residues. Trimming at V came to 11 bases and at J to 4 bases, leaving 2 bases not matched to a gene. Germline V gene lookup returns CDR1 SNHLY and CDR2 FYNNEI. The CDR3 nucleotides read TGTGCCGGGACAGGGTTCACTGAAGCTTTCTTT. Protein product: CAGTGFTEAFF.

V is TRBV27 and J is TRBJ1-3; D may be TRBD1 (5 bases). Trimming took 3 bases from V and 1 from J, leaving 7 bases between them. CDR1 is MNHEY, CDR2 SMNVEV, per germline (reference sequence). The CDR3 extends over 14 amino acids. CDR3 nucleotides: TGTGCCAGCAGTTTTAGGGGTTCTGGAAACACCATATATTTT. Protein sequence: CASSFRGSGNTIYF.

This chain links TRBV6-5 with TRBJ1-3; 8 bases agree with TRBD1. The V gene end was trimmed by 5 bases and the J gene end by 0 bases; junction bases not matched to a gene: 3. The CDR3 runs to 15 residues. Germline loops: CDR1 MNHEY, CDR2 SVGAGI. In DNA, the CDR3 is TGTGCCAGCAGTCCGACAGGGGCCTCTGGAAACACCATATATTTT. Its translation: CASSPTGASGNTIYF.

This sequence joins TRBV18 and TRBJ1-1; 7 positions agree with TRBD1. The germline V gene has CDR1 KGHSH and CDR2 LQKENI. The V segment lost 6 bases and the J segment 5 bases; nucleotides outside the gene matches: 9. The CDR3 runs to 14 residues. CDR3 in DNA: TGTGCCAGCTCCCCGGGCAGGGGGAAAACTGAAGCTTTCTTT. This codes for CASSPGRGKTEAFF.

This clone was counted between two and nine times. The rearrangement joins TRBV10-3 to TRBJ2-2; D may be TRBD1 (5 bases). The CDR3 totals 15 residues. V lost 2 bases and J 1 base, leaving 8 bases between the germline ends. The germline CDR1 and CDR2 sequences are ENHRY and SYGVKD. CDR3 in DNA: TGTGCCATCAGTGAGCCCAGGGTGAACACCGGGGAGCTGTTTTTT. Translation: CAISEPRVNTGELFF.

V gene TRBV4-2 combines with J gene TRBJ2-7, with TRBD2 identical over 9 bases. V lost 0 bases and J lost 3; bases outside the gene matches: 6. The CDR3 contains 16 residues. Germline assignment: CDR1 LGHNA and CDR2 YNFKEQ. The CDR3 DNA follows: TGTGCCAGCAGCCAAGATAGTGGTAGCGGGAGCTACGAGCAGTACTTC. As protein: CASSQDSGSGSYEQYF.

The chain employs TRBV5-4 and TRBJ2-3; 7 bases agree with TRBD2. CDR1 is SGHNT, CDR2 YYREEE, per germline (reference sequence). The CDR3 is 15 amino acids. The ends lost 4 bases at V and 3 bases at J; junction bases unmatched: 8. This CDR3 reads CASSREGTNTDTQYF. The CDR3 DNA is TGTGCCAGCAGCCGAGAGGGGACTAATACAGATACGCAGTATTTT.

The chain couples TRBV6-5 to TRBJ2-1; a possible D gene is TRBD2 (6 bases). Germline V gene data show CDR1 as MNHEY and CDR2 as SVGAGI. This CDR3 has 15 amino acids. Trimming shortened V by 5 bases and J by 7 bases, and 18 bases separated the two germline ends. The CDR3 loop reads CASSPQDGSLNEQFF. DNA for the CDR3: TGTGCCAGCAGTCCCCAGGACGGGAGCTTAAATGAGCAGTTCTTC.

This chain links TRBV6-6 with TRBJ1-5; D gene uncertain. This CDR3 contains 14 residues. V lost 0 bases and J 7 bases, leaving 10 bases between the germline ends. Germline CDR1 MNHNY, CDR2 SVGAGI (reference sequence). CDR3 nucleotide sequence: TGTGCCAGCAGTTACTCAGGAGGGCGGCAGCCCCAGCATTTT. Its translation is CASSYSGGRQPQHF.

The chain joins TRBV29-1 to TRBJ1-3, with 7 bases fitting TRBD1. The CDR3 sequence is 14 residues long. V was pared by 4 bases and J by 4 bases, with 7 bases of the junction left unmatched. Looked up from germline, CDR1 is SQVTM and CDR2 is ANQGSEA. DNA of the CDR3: TGCAGCGTTGGCCCTACAGGGGACGGAAACACCATATATTTT. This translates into CSVGPTGDGNTIYF.

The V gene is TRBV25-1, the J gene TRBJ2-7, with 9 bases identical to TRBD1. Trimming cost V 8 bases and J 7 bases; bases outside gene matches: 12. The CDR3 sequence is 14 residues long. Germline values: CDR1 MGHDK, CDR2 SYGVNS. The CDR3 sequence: CASSIGTGTGEQYF. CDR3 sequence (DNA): TGTGCCAGCTCTATTGGGACAGGGACGGGTGAGCAGTACTTC.

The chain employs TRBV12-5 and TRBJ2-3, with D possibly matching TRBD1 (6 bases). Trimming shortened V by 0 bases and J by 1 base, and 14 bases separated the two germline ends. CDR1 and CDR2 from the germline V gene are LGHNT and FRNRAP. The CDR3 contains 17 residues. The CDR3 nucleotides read TGTGCTAGTGGTTTGGTACTTGGGGGCCCCGGCACAGATACGCAGTATTTT. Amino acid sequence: CASGLVLGGPGTDTQYF.

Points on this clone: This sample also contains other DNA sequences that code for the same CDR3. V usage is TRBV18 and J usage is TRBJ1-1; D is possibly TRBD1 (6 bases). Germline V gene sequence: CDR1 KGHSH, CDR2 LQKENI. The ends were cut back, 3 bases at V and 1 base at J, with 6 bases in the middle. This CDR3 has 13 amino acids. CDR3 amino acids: CASSPGQNTEAFF. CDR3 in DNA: TGTGCCAGCTCACCGGGACAGAACACTGAAGCTTTCTTT.

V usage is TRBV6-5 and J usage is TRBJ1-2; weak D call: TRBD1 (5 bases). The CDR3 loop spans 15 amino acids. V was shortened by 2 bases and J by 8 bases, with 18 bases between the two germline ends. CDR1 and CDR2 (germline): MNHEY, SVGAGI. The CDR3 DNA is TGTGCCAGCAGTTACGCCGGGACTTTCATGATCGGCTACACCTTC. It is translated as CASSYAGTFMIGYTF.

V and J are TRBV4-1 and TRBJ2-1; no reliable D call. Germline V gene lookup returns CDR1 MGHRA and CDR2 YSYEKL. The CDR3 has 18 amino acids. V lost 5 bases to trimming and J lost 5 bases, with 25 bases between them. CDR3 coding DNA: TGCGCCAGCAGCTCAAGTAGTCAGGCACCCTCCTTCGACAATGAGCAGTTCTTC. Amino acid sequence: CASSSSSQAPSFDNEQFF.

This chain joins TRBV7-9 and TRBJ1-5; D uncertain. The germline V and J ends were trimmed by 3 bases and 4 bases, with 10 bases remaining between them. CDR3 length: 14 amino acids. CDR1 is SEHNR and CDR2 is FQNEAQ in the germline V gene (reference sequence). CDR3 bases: TGTGCCAGCAGCTTCGCGGGGAGGAATCAGCCCCAGCATTTT. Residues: CASSFAGRNQPQHF.